The 29 T cell receptor beta chains listed next were all sequenced from one sample in a study of blood T cell repertoires in COVID-19. Produced via immunoSEQ multiplex PCR; TCRdb's table is partial and in-frame only. The sample gives about 74,000 clones, roughly 90% of which show up once; roughly a tenth is in the top ten. Sample: peripheral blood. Receptors originate from a human donor in a cohort sampled during active COVID-19.

V is TRBV19 and J is TRBJ2-3, with 9 bases identical to TRBD2. CDR1 is LNHDA, CDR2 SQIVND, per germline (reference sequence). V shed 6 bases, J shed 1 base, and the junction held 5 bases outside the gene matches. There are 15 residues in the CDR3. CDR3 bases: TGTGCCAGTAGCCTAGCGGGAATGCGCACAGATACGCAGTATTTT. Protein product: CASSLAGMRTDTQYF. The variable domain in full, completed from reference TRBV19 and TRBJ2-3, reads DGGITQSPKYLFRKEGQNVTLSCEQNLNHDAMYWYRQDPGQGLRLIYYSQIVNDFQKGDIAEGYSVSREKKESFPLTVTSAQKNPTAFYLCASSLAGMRTDTQYFGPGTRLTVL.

The CDR3 nucleotides read TGTGCCAGCAGCTTAGAGGAGTCAAGGCCTAGCGGGAGGGTGGAGACCCAGTACTTC. It codes for CASSLEESRPSGRVETQYF. The chain couples TRBV7-2 to TRBJ2-5, with 12 bases identical to TRBD2. The CDR3 sequence is 19 residues long. CDR1 and CDR2 (germline): SGHTA, FQGNSA. Trimming cost V 1 base and J 5 bases; bases outside gene matches: 14.

This chain connects TRBV19 to TRBJ2-7, with D perhaps TRBD2 (6 bases). The CDR3 runs 14 residues. Per the germline V gene, CDR1 is LNHDA and CDR2 is SQIVND (reference sequence). Trimming removed 8 bases from V and 4 bases from J, with 18 bases in between. Here the CDR3 reads CASSNRGSLYEQYF. CDR3 DNA: TGTGCCAGTTCCAATCGGGGGAGCTTGTACGAGCAGTACTTC.

This chain joins TRBV18 and TRBJ2-1, with a tentative D call TRBD1 (6 bases). The CDR3 is made up of 16 amino acids. CDR1 KGHSH and CDR2 LQKENI come from the germline V gene. V was shortened by 0 bases and J by 4 bases, with 13 bases between the two germline ends. DNA of the CDR3: TGTGCCAGCTCACCACCGGACCGGACAGCTTACAATGAGCAGTTCTTC. It specifies CASSPPDRTAYNEQFF.

J is TRBJ2-1 and V is TRBV4-2; 7 nucleotides line up with TRBD2. Trimming removed 3 bases from V and 4 bases from J; junction bases left unmatched: 3. This CDR3 has 14 amino acids. Germline lookup yields CDR1 LGHNA and CDR2 YNFKEQ. Written as DNA, the CDR3 is TGTGCCAGCAGCCAGGGTAGCGGGTACAATGAGCAGTTCTTC. It codes for CASSQGSGYNEQFF.

The rearrangement joins TRBV18 to TRBJ2-1; 8 nucleotides agree with TRBD1. V shed 6 bases, J shed 0 bases, and the junction held 7 bases outside the gene matches. This CDR3 is 16 amino acids long. Per germline, CDR1 KGHSH and CDR2 LQKENI. CDR3 DNA: TGTGCCAGCTCTCCCCGGGACAGGAGCTCCTACAATGAGCAGTTCTTC. Protein: CASSPRDRSSYNEQFF.

The rearrangement uses TRBV7-9 and TRBJ2-3, with 12 bases matching TRBD2. V lost 3 bases and J lost 3; bases outside the gene matches: 10. CDR3 size: 18 residues. Germline assignment: CDR1 SEHNR and CDR2 FQNEAQ (reference sequence). The CDR3 sequence: CASSFITSGRSRTDTQYF. CDR3 bases: TGTGCCAGCAGCTTCATAACTAGCGGGAGGTCCAGGACAGATACGCAGTATTTT.

The rearrangement uses TRBV7-2 and TRBJ1-2; the D gene is possibly TRBD1 (5 bases). The CDR3 consists of 14 residues. CDR1 is SGHTA, CDR2 FQGNSA, per germline. V lost 7 bases to trimming and J lost 5 bases, with 17 bases between them. CDR3 nucleotide sequence: TGTGCCAGCACCGTCGGGGGGACGGATTATGGCTACACCTTC. Protein product: CASTVGGTDYGYTF.

The CDR3 reads CASSQATVRGTEAFF. DNA of the CDR3: TGTGCCAGCAGCCAAGCGACAGTCCGGGGGACTGAAGCTTTCTTT. The rearrangement joins TRBV3-1 (or the pseudogene TRBV3-2) to TRBJ1-1; possibly TRBD1 for D (5 bases). Per germline, CDR1 LGHDT and CDR2 YNNKEL (reference sequence). V dropped 1 base and J dropped 5 bases, with 14 bases sitting between them. The CDR3 has 15 residues.

This chain connects TRBV5-1 to TRBJ1-6, with 7 bases identical to TRBD1. This CDR3 spans 14 amino acids. V gave up 0 bases and J gave up 9 bases; unmatched junction bases: 3. Germline V gives CDR1 SGHRS, CDR2 YFSETQ. Here the CDR3 DNA reads TGCGCCAGCAGCTTGGGGGACAGCGGTTCACCCCTCCACTTT. Translating it yields CASSLGDSGSPLHF. The variable domain in full, with the rest retrieved from reference TRBV5-1 and TRBJ1-6, is KAGVTQTPRYLIKTRGQQVTLSCSPISGHRSVSWYQQTPGQGLQFLFEYFSETQRNKGNFPGRFSGRQFSNSRSEMNVSTLELGDSALYLCASSLGDSGSPLHFGNGTRLTVT.

J is TRBJ2-2 and V is TRBV10-3; 7 bases are a match to TRBD1. V dropped 6 bases and J dropped 6; count of bases not matched to a gene: 16. This CDR3 region has 17 residues. Germline loops: CDR1 ENHRY, CDR2 SYGVKD. CDR3 protein: CAISLSDRAVVAGELFF. The CDR3 bases are TGTGCCATCAGCCTCTCCGACAGGGCGGTAGTCGCCGGGGAGCTGTTTTTT.

V is TRBV2 and J is TRBJ2-7; D gene ambiguous. The CDR3 is 13 amino acids. Trimming stripped 7 bases from V and 0 bases from J, with 10 bases between. Germline CDR1 reads SNHLY; CDR2 reads FYNNEI. The CDR3 DNA follows: TGTGCCAGCAACCCAGTGTTCTCCTACGAGCAGTACTTC. Its translation: CASNPVFSYEQYF.

The rearrangement uses TRBV4-2 and TRBJ2-7; TRBD2 aligns across 9 bases. The CDR3 runs to 16 residues. After removal of 0 bases from V and 2 bases from J, the junction contained 5 bases not matched to a gene. Germline V lookup: CDR1 LGHNA, CDR2 YNFKEQ. The CDR3 sequence: CASSQEASGATYEQYF. The CDR3 nucleotides are TGTGCCAGCAGCCAAGAGGCTAGCGGGGCCACCTACGAGCAGTACTTC.

This chain links TRBV18 with TRBJ1-1, with D perhaps TRBD1 (5 bases). Trimming left V 6 bases short and J 8 bases short, with 16 bases between. There are 13 residues in the CDR3. Germline CDR1 and CDR2: KGHSH and LQKENI. CDR3 protein: CASSRSAGAEAFF. CDR3 nucleotides: TGTGCCAGCTCCCGGTCAGCTGGGGCCGAAGCTTTCTTT.

The V call is TRBV15, the J call TRBJ2-2, with D uncertain. The CDR3 covers 12 residues. CDR1 is LNHNV and CDR2 is YYDKDF in the germline V gene (reference sequence). The ends were cut back, 5 bases at V and 6 bases at J, with 7 bases in the middle. This CDR3 is CATSPVSGELFF. The CDR3 DNA is TGTGCCACCAGCCCAGTCTCCGGGGAGCTGTTTTTT.

The rearrangement links TRBV27 to TRBJ2-7; D gene uncertain. This CDR3 has 11 residues. Per germline, CDR1 MNHEY and CDR2 SMNVEV (reference sequence). Between the trimmed V and J ends, which lost 3 bases and 3 bases, there was a span of 3 bases. The CDR3 bases are TGTGCCAGCAGTTTCAACTACGAGCAGTACTTC. It is translated as CASSFNYEQYF.

This chain links TRBV7-8 with TRBJ2-4; 9 bases fit TRBD1. The CDR3 is 14 amino acids. In germline, CDR1 is SGHVS, CDR2 FQNEAQ. Trimming at V came to 7 bases and at J to 6 bases, leaving 7 bases not matched to a gene. The CDR3 reads CASTSTGQGNIQYF. The CDR3 coding sequence is TGTGCCAGCACTTCGACGGGACAGGGAAACATTCAGTACTTC.

The chain couples TRBV7-9 to TRBJ2-1, with 10 bases fitting TRBD2. Germline lookup yields CDR1 SEHNR and CDR2 FQNEAQ (reference sequence). The ends lost 3 bases at V and 6 bases at J; junction bases unmatched: 17. CDR3 length equals 19 residues. CDR3 sequence: CASSFSRGSTGLATNEQFF. CDR3 nucleotide sequence: TGTGCCAGCAGCTTTTCGAGGGGGTCAACGGGACTAGCGACCAATGAGCAGTTCTTC.

The chain employs TRBV27 and TRBJ1-5; possibly TRBD1 for D (6 bases). Trimming took off 0 bases at V and 0 bases at J, with 12 bases between the two ends. Germline CDR1 reads MNHEY; CDR2 reads SMNVEV (reference sequence). CDR3 length equals 17 residues. The CDR3 protein is CASSLSNTGYSNQPQHF. The DNA of the CDR3 is TGTGCCAGCAGTTTATCTAATACAGGGTATAGCAATCAGCCCCAGCATTTT.

The genes are TRBV27 and TRBJ1-6; D gene ambiguous. The V end lost 7 bases, the J end lost 7 bases, and 8 bases lay between the germline ends. The CDR3 has 12 residues. Germline V gene lookup returns CDR1 MNHEY and CDR2 SMNVEV (reference sequence). In nucleotides, the CDR3 is TGTGCCAGCACGCTGGGCAATTCACCCCTCCACTTT. Translated, it gives CASTLGNSPLHF.

This clone was picked up a small number of times. The genes are TRBV28 and TRBJ1-2; the D gene is possibly TRBD1 (6 bases). Trimming left V 7 bases short and J 4 bases short, with 16 bases between. The CDR3 loop spans 14 amino acids. The germline V gene encodes CDR1 MDHEN and CDR2 SYDVKM. CDR3 in amino acids: CASTTSGVAYGYTF. CDR3 nucleotides: TGTGCCAGCACTACGTCAGGGGTGGCCTATGGCTACACCTTC.

This sequence joins TRBV30 and TRBJ1-2; 7 bases fit TRBD1. CDR1 is GTSNPN, CDR2 SVGIG, per germline (reference sequence). The CDR3 totals 14 residues. V dropped 4 bases and J dropped 1; count of bases not matched to a gene: 6. The CDR3 DNA reads as TGTGCCTGGATCGGGACAGCTATTAACTATGGCTACACCTTC. It codes for CAWIGTAINYGYTF.

The CDR3 region is CASNTVAKNIQYF. For the CDR3, the DNA is TGTGCCAGCAATACAGTAGCCAAAAACATTCAGTACTTC. The gene calls are TRBV28 and TRBJ2-4; D remains unclear. The CDR3 sequence is 13 residues long. V was cut by 7 bases and J by 0 bases, with 7 bases left in between. Germline values: CDR1 MDHEN, CDR2 SYDVKM.

This rearrangement joins TRBV7-2 to TRBJ1-2; 8 bases align to TRBD1. The V segment lost 4 bases and the J segment 8 bases; nucleotides outside the gene matches: 12. Germline V gives CDR1 SGHTA, CDR2 FQGNSA. This CDR3 comprises 15 residues. The CDR3 DNA is TGTGCCAGCAGCTCTGACAGGGGTGGGCTTAGCGGCTACACCTTC. Protein product: CASSSDRGGLSGYTF.

This chain joins TRBV10-2 and TRBJ2-1; no reliable D call. From germline, CDR1 is WSHSY and CDR2 SAAADI. This CDR3 spans 11 amino acids. Trimming stripped 8 bases from V and 2 bases from J, with 4 bases between. The CDR3 spells CASAAYNEQFF. CDR3 DNA: TGCGCCAGCGCAGCCTACAATGAGCAGTTCTTC.

The rearrangement links TRBV6-1 to TRBJ1-5; the D gene is possibly TRBD1 (5 bases). CDR3 length equals 16 residues. Germline values: CDR1 MNHNS, CDR2 SASEGT. V was shortened by 2 bases and J by 0 bases, with 11 bases between the two germline ends. DNA of the CDR3: TGTGCCAGCAGTGAACTAACGGGGGTTAGCAATCAGCCCCAGCATTTT. Its protein is CASSELTGVSNQPQHF.

The J gene is TRBJ2-3, the V gene TRBV7-9; TRBD2 agrees at 7 bases. J lost 0 bases, V lost 1 base, and 4 bases had no gene match. CDR3 size: 16 residues. The germline CDR1 and CDR2 sequences are SEHNR and FQNEAQ (reference sequence). CDR3 protein: CASSLEAGTSTDTQYF. CDR3 nucleotides: TGTGCCAGCAGCTTAGAAGCGGGGACTAGCACAGATACGCAGTATTTT.

On this clone: This sample includes further DNA sequences coding for the same CDR3. The J gene is TRBJ2-7, the V gene TRBV12-3 or TRBV12-4; D unresolved. Trimming shortened V by 4 bases and J by 4 bases, and 5 bases separated the two germline ends. The CDR3 is made up of 11 amino acids. The DNA of the CDR3 is TGTGCCAGCAGTTCCGGGTACGAGCAGTACTTC. Translation: CASSSGYEQYF.

This sequence joins TRBV30 and TRBJ1-1, with 10 nucleotides matching TRBD1. Germline values: CDR1 GTSNPN, CDR2 SVGIG (reference sequence). The V segment lost 1 base and the J segment 8 bases; nucleotides outside the gene matches: 7. The CDR3 is 14 amino acids. The CDR3 spells CAWSAGTGVGEAFF. The CDR3, as DNA: TGTGCCTGGAGTGCCGGGACAGGGGTAGGAGAAGCTTTCTTT.